The rows below give T cell receptor beta chains drawn from one sample of a study of blood T cell repertoires in COVID-19. Here immunoSEQ multiplex PCR was the method, and the copy in TCRdb shows in-frame clones only, minus some. Of 65,000 to 75,000 clones listed, 89% are singletons. Sequencing was carried out using peripheral blood. The receptors derive from a woman in her forties or fifties with active COVID-19. CDR3s include the opening cysteine and the closing phenylalanine or tryptophan. Fields, in order: D gene, V gene, clone size, J gene, CDR3 DNA, CDR3 protein. D genes are given only for firm matches. Not every row has a clone size; where given, it reads once, few, many or a size class.

D gene: NA
V gene: TRBV30
clone size: NA
J gene: TRBJ2-3
CDR3 DNA: TGTGCCTGGAGTGTCTTAGCCCGCACAAATACGCAGTATTTT
CDR3 protein: CAWSVLARTNTQYF

D gene: TRBD1
V gene: TRBV30
clone size: NA
J gene: TRBJ1-2
CDR3 DNA: TGTGCCTGGAGTGGGGGGGACAGGGTTTATGGCTACACCTTC
CDR3 protein: CAWSGGDRVYGYTF

D gene: NA
V gene: TRBV27
clone size: NA
J gene: TRBJ2-5
CDR3 DNA: TGTGCCAGCAGATCGGGTAGCGCAGAGACCCAGTACTTC
CDR3 protein: CASRSGSAETQYF

D gene: NA
V gene: TRBV7-9
clone size: NA
J gene: TRBJ2-7
CDR3 DNA: TGTGCCAGCAGCGCCCGGGACGAGCAGTACTTC
CDR3 protein: CASSARDEQYF

D gene: NA
V gene: TRBV24-1
clone size: NA
J gene: TRBJ2-3
CDR3 DNA: TGTGCCACCAGTGATTTGTGGCAGACAGATACGCAGTATTTT
CDR3 protein: CATSDLWQTDTQYF

D gene: NA
V gene: TRBV5-1
clone size: NA
J gene: TRBJ2-2
CDR3 DNA: TGCGCCAGCAGCTTGGGCGCGGACACCGGGGAGCTGTTTTTT
CDR3 protein: CASSLGADTGELFF

D gene: NA
V gene: TRBV7-9
clone size: NA
J gene: TRBJ1-4
CDR3 DNA: TGTGCCAGCAGCAGGACAGCAACTAATGAAAAACTGTTTTTT
CDR3 protein: CASSRTATNEKLFF

D gene: TRBD1
V gene: TRBV7-9
clone size: NA
J gene: TRBJ1-4
CDR3 DNA: TGTGCCAGCAGTAGGACAGGTGGGGATGAAAAACTGTTTTTT
CDR3 protein: CASSRTGGDEKLFF

D gene: TRBD1
V gene: TRBV5-1
clone size: NA
J gene: TRBJ1-3
CDR3 DNA: TGCGCCAGCAGCTTGTATGGGACAGGGGGCGCGGCTGGAAACACCATATATTTT
CDR3 protein: CASSLYGTGGAAGNTIYF

D gene: TRBD2
V gene: TRBV28
clone size: NA
J gene: TRBJ2-7
CDR3 DNA: TGTGCCAGCAGTTTCGCGAGCGGGAGGTATCAGTACTTC
CDR3 protein: CASSFASGRYQYF

D gene: TRBD1
V gene: TRBV6-5
clone size: NA
J gene: TRBJ1-2
CDR3 DNA: TGTGCCAGCGGGATGAGACAGGGTGGATACGGCTACACCTTC
CDR3 protein: CASGMRQGGYGYTF

D gene: NA
V gene: TRBV7-8
clone size: NA
J gene: TRBJ2-7
CDR3 DNA: TGTGCCAGCAGCCAAGGACAGTCCTACGAGCAGTACTTC
CDR3 protein: CASSQGQSYEQYF

D gene: NA
V gene: TRBV9
clone size: NA
J gene: TRBJ2-1
CDR3 DNA: TGTGCCAGCAGCGTAGGGAAAACTAGTCACTCCTACAATGAGCAGTTCTTC
CDR3 protein: CASSVGKTSHSYNEQFF

D gene: NA
V gene: TRBV10-1
clone size: NA
J gene: TRBJ2-1
CDR3 DNA: TGCGCCAGCAGTGAGTCAGGACGGGCAAGAGGGAATGAGCAGTTCTTC
CDR3 protein: CASSESGRARGNEQFF

D gene: NA
V gene: TRBV10-1
clone size: few
J gene: TRBJ1-6
CDR3 DNA: TGCGCCAGCAGCGAAGGAAGAGGCAATTCACCCCTCCACTTT
CDR3 protein: CASSEGRGNSPLHF

D gene: NA
V gene: TRBV9
clone size: NA
J gene: TRBJ1-1
CDR3 DNA: TGTGCCAGCAGCCCCCCGGGTGGAACTGAAGCTTTCTTT
CDR3 protein: CASSPPGGTEAFF

D gene: TRBD1
V gene: TRBV11-2
clone size: NA
J gene: TRBJ2-2
CDR3 DNA: TGTGCCAGCAGCTTAGACGGGACAGGGGTCACCGGGGAGCTGTTTTTT
CDR3 protein: CASSLDGTGVTGELFF

D gene: NA
V gene: TRBV7-9
clone size: NA
J gene: TRBJ1-2
CDR3 DNA: TGTGCCAGCACCCAATCCGGCGGGGCAGGAAATGGCTACACCTTC
CDR3 protein: CASTQSGGAGNGYTF

D gene: NA
V gene: TRBV7-9
clone size: NA
J gene: TRBJ2-5
CDR3 DNA: TGTGCCAGCAGCCAGTTAGCGGTAACCGACCAAGAGACCCAGTACTTC
CDR3 protein: CASSQLAVTDQETQYF

D gene: NA
V gene: TRBV5-6
clone size: NA
J gene: TRBJ2-3
CDR3 DNA: TGTGCCAGCAGCTCGACCGACCCCGGGAGCACAGATACGCAGTATTTT
CDR3 protein: CASSSTDPGSTDTQYF

D gene: NA
V gene: TRBV6-5
clone size: NA
J gene: TRBJ1-1
CDR3 DNA: TGTGCCAGCAGTTTTCGAGAGGGTGAAGCTTTCTTT
CDR3 protein: CASSFREGEAFF

D gene: TRBD2
V gene: TRBV5-6
clone size: few
J gene: TRBJ2-7
CDR3 DNA: TGTGCCAGCAGGGGGTCCGGGACTAGCTCCTACGAGCAGTACTTC
CDR3 protein: CASRGSGTSSYEQYF

D gene: NA
V gene: TRBV19
clone size: NA
J gene: TRBJ2-7
CDR3 DNA: TGTGCCACCTCCCCCGGCTGGCGGGGCTCCTACGAGCAGTACTTC
CDR3 protein: CATSPGWRGSYEQYF